The text below deals with one T cell receptor (beta chain). The sample comes from a study of blood T cell repertoires in COVID-19. Study-level background: Sample material is recorded as cDNA or gDNA derived from T cells, B-cell-depleted T cells, or PBMCs.

TCRdb's table, derived via immunoSEQ multiplex PCR, lists solely in-frame clones and lacks some. This table holds 250,000 or so clones, around nine tenths found once. The receptor was isolated from a man aged 25-45 years with COVID-19, enrolled during active disease. The sequencing sample was made of peripheral blood.

The CDR3 reads CASSVAPQGRSYEQYF. The CDR3 DNA reads TGTGCCAGCAGCGTAGCTCCACAGGGTCGGTCCTACGAGCAGTACTTC. The chain employs TRBV9 and TRBJ2-7; possibly TRBD1 for D (6 bases). The CDR3 runs to 16 residues. Germline loops: CDR1 SGDLS, CDR2 YYNGEE. Trimming left V 0 bases short and J 1 base short, with 14 bases between.